This entry concerns a single T cell receptor (beta chain). The data derive from a study of blood T cell repertoires in COVID-19. Background on the study: Spain, Italy and the United States supplied samples that represented acute and convalescent COVID-19.

The V gene's germline CDR1 is MNHEY and CDR2 SMNVEV (reference sequence). Trimming took off 3 bases at V and 8 bases at J, with 13 bases between the two ends. The CDR3 length is 13 residues. In the study's own analysis: Quantification of nucleated cells was approximated via reference gene primer amplification. Clones were sequenced by immunoSEQ multiplex PCR, and TCRdb holds only the in-frame ones, with some missing. V and J calls and clone size are as listed in that table; D and trimming were resolved from the DNA. The data show about 260,000 clones, approximately 90% seen once. The V call is TRBV27, the J call TRBJ1-2; tentative D call: TRBD1 (6 bases). The clonotype originates from a man in his sixties who had recovered from COVID-19. Sequenced material: peripheral blood. The CDR3 spells CASSFGGARGYTF. Here the CDR3 DNA reads TGTGCCAGCAGTTTCGGGGGGGCTCGGGGCTACACCTTC.